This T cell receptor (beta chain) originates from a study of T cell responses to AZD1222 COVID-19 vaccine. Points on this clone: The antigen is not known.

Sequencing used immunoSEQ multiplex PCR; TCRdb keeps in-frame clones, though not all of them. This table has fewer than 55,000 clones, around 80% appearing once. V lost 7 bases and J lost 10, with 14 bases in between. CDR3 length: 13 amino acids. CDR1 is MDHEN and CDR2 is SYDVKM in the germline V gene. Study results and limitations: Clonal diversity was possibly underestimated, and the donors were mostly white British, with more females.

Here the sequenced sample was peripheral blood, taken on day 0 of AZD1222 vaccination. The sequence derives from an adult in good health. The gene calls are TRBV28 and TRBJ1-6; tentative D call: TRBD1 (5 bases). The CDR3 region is CASIDSGESPLHF. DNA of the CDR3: TGTGCCAGCATTGACAGCGGTGAATCACCCCTCCACTTT.